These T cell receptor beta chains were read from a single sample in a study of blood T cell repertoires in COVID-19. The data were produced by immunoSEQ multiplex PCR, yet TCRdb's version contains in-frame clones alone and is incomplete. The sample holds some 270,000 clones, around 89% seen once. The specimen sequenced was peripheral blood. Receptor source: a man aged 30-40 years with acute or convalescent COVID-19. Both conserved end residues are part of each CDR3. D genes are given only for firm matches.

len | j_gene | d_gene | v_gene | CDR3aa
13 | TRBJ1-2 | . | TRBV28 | CASSESGRGGYTF
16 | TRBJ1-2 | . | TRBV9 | CASSARGLGANYGYTF
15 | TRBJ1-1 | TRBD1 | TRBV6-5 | CASSWGQSKNTEAFF
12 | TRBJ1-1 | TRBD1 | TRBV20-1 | CSASKGDREAFF
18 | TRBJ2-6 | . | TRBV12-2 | CASRDYRGLKSGANVLTF
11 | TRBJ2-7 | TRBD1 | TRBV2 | CASTRGPEQYF
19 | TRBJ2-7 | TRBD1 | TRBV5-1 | CASSLGGQGSSRGSYEQYF
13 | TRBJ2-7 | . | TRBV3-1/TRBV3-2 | CASSQDRGYEQYF
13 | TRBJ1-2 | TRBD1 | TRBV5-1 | CASSLGGGSGYTF
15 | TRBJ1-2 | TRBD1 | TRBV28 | CASSQPGTANYGYTF
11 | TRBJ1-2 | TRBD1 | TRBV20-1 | CSVPQQGSYTF
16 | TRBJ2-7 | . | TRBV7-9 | CASSSQKGVNPYEQYF
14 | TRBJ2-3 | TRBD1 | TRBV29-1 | CSVSGGINTDTQYF
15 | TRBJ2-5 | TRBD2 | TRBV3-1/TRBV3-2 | CASSPPSGPQETQYF
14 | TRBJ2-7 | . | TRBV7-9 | CASSLAGVVYEQYF
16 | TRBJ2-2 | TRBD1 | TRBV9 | CASSVGTGPSTGELFF
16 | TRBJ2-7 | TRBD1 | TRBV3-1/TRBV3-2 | CASSQDGTGRRVEQYF
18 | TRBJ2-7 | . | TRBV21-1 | CASSKEEPDRGRTYEQYF
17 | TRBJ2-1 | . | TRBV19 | CASSIRPPSSSYNEQFF
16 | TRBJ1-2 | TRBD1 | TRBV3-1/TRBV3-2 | CASSPMYNRGNYGYTF
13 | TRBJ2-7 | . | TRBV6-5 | CASRGDTIYEQYF
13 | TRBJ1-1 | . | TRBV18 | CASSVGPGTEAFF
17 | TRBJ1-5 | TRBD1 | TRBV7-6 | CASSLGRGQGGGQPQHF
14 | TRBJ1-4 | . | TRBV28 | CASRIRRFNEKLFF
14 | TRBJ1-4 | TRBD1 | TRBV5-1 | CASSGGTEGEKLFF
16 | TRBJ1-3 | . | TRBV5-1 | CASSLQGASSGNTIYF
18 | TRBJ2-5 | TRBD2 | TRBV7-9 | CASSLGLAGPQYQETQYF
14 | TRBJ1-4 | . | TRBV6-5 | CASSYDSQNEKLFF
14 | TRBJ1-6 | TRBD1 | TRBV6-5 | CASRRDRGNSPLHF
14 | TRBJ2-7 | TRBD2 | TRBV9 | CASSAGRTRGEQYF
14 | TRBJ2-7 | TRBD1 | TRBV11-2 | CASSLGMTGYEQYF
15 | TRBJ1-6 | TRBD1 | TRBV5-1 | CASSPPGQGNSPLHF
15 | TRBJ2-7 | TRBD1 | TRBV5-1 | CASSRFGQVGVEQYF